The text below deals with one T cell receptor beta chain. Its antigen remains unknown. This specimen comes from a study of breast tumors, draining lymph nodes, adjacent tissues. Findings of the study overall: That most tumor T cells come from lymph nodes remained unproven. Most tumor T cells seemingly derive from lymph node, then expand in tumor. Tumor repertoires ranked between lymph nodes and nontumor tissue in diversity, with V and J gene preferences. Compared with basal-like, luminal-like tumors shared significantly more repertoire with nontumor tissue.

Germline V CDR1 and CDR2: SGHDT, YYEEEE. V trimming: 10 bases; J trimming: 7 bases; junction bases outside the gene matches: 7. The CDR3 runs to 11 residues. TCRdb fed the multiplex PCR reads into MiXCR, producing one record per CDR3 protein. The sample has some 21,000 distinct CDR3 sequences; roughly 45% are singletons. Sequences were obtained from breast tumor tissue. This clonotype originated in a female donor with breast cancer. Some clones in this sample may be carry-over from other donors' samples. This chain links TRBV5-6 with TRBJ2-7; TRBD1 matches at 8 bases. DNA for the CDR3: TGTGCCTATCAGGGGGCGCGGGAGCAGTACTTC. It translates to CAYQGAREQYF.